A selection of T cell receptor beta chains follows, all from one sample in a study of graft-versus-host responses after intestinal transplantation. The protocol was immunoSEQ multiplex PCR, while the TCRdb copy is restricted to in-frame clones and leaves out a portion. The table has tens of thousands of clones, 94% seen once. Antigens of these TCRs are unknown. The specimen comprised unstimulated CD4+ T cells sorted from spleen or lymph node cells, sampled before transplant. The receptors were sampled from a human donor who was the organ donor for an intestinal transplant. CDR3s include the opening cysteine and the closing phenylalanine or tryptophan. D genes are given only for firm matches. Only part of the rows carry a size: once, few, many, or a class if the clone is expanded.

NA TRBJ1-1 TRBV11-2 NA CASSPQQGEAFF TGTGCCAGCAGCCCACAACAGGGTGAAGCTTTCTTT
TRBD1 TRBJ2-5 TRBV7-3 NA CASSSDRDETQYF TGTGCCAGCAGCTCGGACAGGGACGAGACCCAGTACTTC
TRBD1 TRBJ1-2 TRBV28 once CASSWGQAYGYTF TGTGCCAGCAGTTGGGGACAGGCCTATGGCTACACCTTC
TRBD2 TRBJ2-7 TRBV4-2 NA CASSQDATYLAGGPYEQYF TGTGCCAGCAGCCAAGATGCTACTTATCTAGCGGGGGGACCCTACGAGCAGTACTTC
TRBD1 TRBJ2-7 TRBV5-4 NA CASSAGTGSDYEQYF TGTGCCAGCAGCGCCGGGACAGGGTCAGACTACGAGCAGTACTTC
NA TRBJ1-1 TRBV5-1 NA CASSLDRDTEAFF TGCGCCAGCAGCTTGGATCGGGACACTGAAGCTTTCTTT
NA TRBJ1-4 TRBV7-2 NA CASSFSSNEKLFF TGTGCCAGCAGCTTCTCCTCGAATGAAAAACTGTTTTTT
NA TRBJ2-3 TRBV28 NA CASSFDDTQYF TGTGCCAGCAGTTTTGACGATACGCAGTATTTT
NA TRBJ1-1 TRBV18 once CASSSSHPATEAFF TGTGCCAGCTCAAGCTCTCACCCGGCCACTGAAGCTTTCTTT
TRBD1 TRBJ1-2 TRBV7-2 NA CASSRTGAEAYGYTF TGTGCCAGCAGCCGGACAGGGGCGGAGGCGTATGGCTACACCTTC
NA TRBJ2-1 TRBV27 NA CASSYEGVYNEQFF TGTGCCAGCAGTTACGAAGGGGTCTACAATGAGCAGTTCTTC
TRBD1 TRBJ2-3 TRBV6-6 NA CASSYYRGNTQYF TGTGCCAGCAGTTACTACAGGGGAAATACGCAGTATTTT
NA TRBJ1-2 TRBV18 NA CASSLTVNRDFGYTF TGTGCCAGCTCCCTAACCGTTAATCGGGACTTTGGCTACACCTTC
TRBD2 TRBJ2-3 TRBV5-5 NA CASSPPGGSTDTQYF TGTGCCAGCAGCCCGCCCGGGGGGTCCACAGATACGCAGTATTTT
TRBD1 TRBJ1-6 TRBV28 NA CASSALTGSNSPLHF TGTGCCAGCAGTGCTTTGACAGGGTCTAATTCACCCCTCCACTTT
NA TRBJ2-5 TRBV7-8 NA CASSLRGPQETQYF TGTGCCAGCAGCTTACGGGGACCGCAAGAGACCCAGTACTTC
TRBD1 TRBJ1-1 TRBV5-1 NA CASSLGTGPGNTEAFF TGCGCCAGCAGCCTGGGGACAGGGCCAGGTAACACTGAAGCTTTCTTT
NA TRBJ1-6 TRBV6-1 NA CASSEVAGTSSYNSPLHF TGTGCCAGCAGTGAGGTAGCCGGAACGAGCTCCTATAATTCACCCCTCCACTTT
NA TRBJ2-5 TRBV18 NA CASSPRRAPETQYF TGTGCCAGCTCACCCAGGAGGGCCCCCGAGACCCAGTACTTC
TRBD2 TRBJ2-3 TRBV7-2 NA CASSPSGGKTQSDTQYF TGTGCCAGCAGCCCTAGCGGGGGTAAAACTCAATCAGATACGCAGTATTTT
NA TRBJ2-1 TRBV5-6 NA CASSLLQGASSYNEQFF TGTGCCAGCAGCCTTCTACAAGGGGCCAGCTCCTACAATGAGCAGTTCTTC
TRBD1 TRBJ1-2 TRBV2 few CASSGPGGDGYTF TGTGCCAGCAGTGGCCCAGGGGGCGATGGCTACACCTTC
NA TRBJ1-1 TRBV11-2 NA CASSLVMAVSTEAFF TGTGCCAGCAGCTTAGTGATGGCAGTCTCCACTGAAGCTTTCTTT
TRBD1 TRBJ2-3 TRBV5-1 NA CASSQGQGAGADTQYF TGCGCCAGCAGCCAAGGACAGGGGGCGGGGGCAGATACGCAGTATTTT
NA TRBJ2-3 TRBV5-6 NA CASSFSPTGGTDTQYF TGTGCCAGCAGCTTCAGCCCCACGGGGGGCACAGATACGCAGTATTTT
NA TRBJ2-2 TRBV7-2 NA CASSLEMYRVGTGELFF TGTGCCAGCAGCTTAGAAATGTACAGGGTGGGCACCGGGGAGCTGTTTTTT
NA TRBJ1-6 TRBV9 NA CASSVDIYNSPLHF TGTGCCAGCAGCGTAGACATCTATAATTCACCCCTCCACTTT
NA TRBJ2-7 TRBV6-1 NA CASRATTYEQYF TGTGCCAGCAGAGCAACCACCTACGAGCAGTACTTC
NA TRBJ2-7 TRBV5-5 NA CASSLLTQGTYEQYF TGTGCCAGCAGCTTGTTAACTCAGGGGACCTACGAGCAGTACTTC
NA TRBJ1-1 TRBV27 NA CASSRFMNTEAFF TGTGCCAGCAGTCGATTCATGAACACTGAAGCTTTCTTT
TRBD1 TRBJ1-2 TRBV19 NA CASSSGQGVNYGYTF TGTGCCAGTAGCAGTGGACAGGGGGTTAACTATGGCTACACCTTC